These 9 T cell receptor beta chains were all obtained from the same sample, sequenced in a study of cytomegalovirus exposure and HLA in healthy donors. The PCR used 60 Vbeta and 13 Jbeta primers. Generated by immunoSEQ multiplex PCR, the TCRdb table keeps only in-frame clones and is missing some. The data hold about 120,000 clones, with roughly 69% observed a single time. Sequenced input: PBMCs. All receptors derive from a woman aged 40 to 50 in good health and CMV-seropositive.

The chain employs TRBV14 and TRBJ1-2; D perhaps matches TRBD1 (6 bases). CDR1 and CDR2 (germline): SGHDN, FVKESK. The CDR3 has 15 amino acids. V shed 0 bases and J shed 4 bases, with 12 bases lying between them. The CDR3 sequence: CASSQETGHFYGYTF. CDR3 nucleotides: TGTGCCAGCAGCCAAGAAACGGGACACTTCTATGGCTACACCTTC.

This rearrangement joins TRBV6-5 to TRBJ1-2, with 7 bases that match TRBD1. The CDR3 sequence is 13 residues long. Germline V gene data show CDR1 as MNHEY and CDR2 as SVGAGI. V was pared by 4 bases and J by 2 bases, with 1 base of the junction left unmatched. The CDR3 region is CASSLTGNYGYTF. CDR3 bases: TGTGCCAGCAGTTTGACAGGGAACTATGGCTACACCTTC.

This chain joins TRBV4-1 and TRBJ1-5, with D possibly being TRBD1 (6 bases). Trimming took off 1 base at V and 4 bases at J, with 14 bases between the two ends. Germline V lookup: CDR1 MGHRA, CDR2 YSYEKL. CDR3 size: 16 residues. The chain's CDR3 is CASSQGTGGPNQPQHF. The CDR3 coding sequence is TGCGCCAGCAGCCAAGGGACCGGGGGGCCTAATCAGCCCCAGCATTTT.

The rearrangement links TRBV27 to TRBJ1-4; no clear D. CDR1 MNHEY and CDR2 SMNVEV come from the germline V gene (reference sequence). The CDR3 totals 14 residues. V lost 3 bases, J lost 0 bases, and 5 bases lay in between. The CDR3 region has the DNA TGTGCCAGCAGTTTGGCTGCAACTAATGAAAAACTGTTTTTT. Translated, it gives CASSLAATNEKLFF.

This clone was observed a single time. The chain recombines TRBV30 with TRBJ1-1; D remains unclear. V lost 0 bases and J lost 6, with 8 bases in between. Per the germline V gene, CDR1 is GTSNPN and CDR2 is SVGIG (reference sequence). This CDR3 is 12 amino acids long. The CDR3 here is CAWSVRTPEAFF. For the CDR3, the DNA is TGTGCCTGGAGTGTACGAACACCTGAAGCTTTCTTT.

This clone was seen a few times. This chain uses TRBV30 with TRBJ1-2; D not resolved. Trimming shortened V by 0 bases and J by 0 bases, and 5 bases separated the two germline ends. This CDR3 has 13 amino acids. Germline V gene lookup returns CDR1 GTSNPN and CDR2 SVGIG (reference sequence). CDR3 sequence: CAWSVQANYGYTF. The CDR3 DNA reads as TGTGCCTGGAGTGTTCAGGCTAACTATGGCTACACCTTC.

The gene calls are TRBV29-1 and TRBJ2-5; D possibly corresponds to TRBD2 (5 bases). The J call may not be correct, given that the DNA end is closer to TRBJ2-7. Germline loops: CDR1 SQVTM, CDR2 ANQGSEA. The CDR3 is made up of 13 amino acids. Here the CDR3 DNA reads TGCAGCGTGGCCGGGATCACGACCTACGAGCAGTACTTC. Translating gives CSVAGITTYEQYF.

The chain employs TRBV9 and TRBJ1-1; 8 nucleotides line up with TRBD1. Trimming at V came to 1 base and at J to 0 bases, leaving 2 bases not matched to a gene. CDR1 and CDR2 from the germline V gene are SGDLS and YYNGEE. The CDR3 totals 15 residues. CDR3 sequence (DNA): TGTGCCAGCAGCGTACAGGGGGCCCTGAACACTGAAGCTTTCTTT. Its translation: CASSVQGALNTEAFF.

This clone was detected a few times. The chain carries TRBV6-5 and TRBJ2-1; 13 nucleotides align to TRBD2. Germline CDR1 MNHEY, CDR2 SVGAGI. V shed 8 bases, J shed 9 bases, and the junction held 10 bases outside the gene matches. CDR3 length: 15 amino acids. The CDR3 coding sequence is TGTGCCAGCCGAACTAGCGGGAGGGCCGCCGGTGAGCAGTTCTTC. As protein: CASRTSGRAAGEQFF.